Each of the 4 T cell receptor beta chains below was sequenced from the same sample in a study of T cells after yellow fever vaccination. TCRdb reprocessed the 5' RACE reads via MiXCR and lists one record per CDR3 protein. The sample comprises 510,000 or so distinct CDR3 sequences, about 19% of which are singletons, and around an eighth rests with the top ten. The sequences come from PBMCs, collected 15 days after the yellow fever booster vaccination. Receptor source: a man aged 25 to 40 who received the YFV17D yellow fever vaccine.

The chain joins TRBV5-1 to TRBJ2-7; D is tentatively TRBD1 or TRBD2 (5 bases each). Looked up from germline, CDR1 is SGHRS and CDR2 is YFSETQ. Trimming pared 5 bases from V and 4 bases from J, leaving 19 bases between. This CDR3 contains 15 residues. The CDR3 spells CASRPDRDPLYEQYF. CDR3 nucleotide sequence: TGCGCCAGCAGACCGGACCGGGACCCCCTTTACGAGCAGTACTTC.

This sequence joins TRBV20-1 and TRBJ2-6; D is unresolved. This CDR3 has 14 amino acids. The germline V and J ends were trimmed by 1 base and 0 bases, with 4 bases remaining between them. Germline V gene sequence: CDR1 DFQATT, CDR2 SNEGSKA (reference sequence). The CDR3 loop reads CSARADSGANVLTF. The CDR3 bases are TGCAGTGCTAGAGCAGACTCTGGGGCCAACGTCCTGACTTTC.

The V call is TRBV10-3, the J call TRBJ2-6; 7 bases match TRBD1. Germline V CDR1 and CDR2: ENHRY, SYGVKD. This CDR3 region has 15 residues. After removal of 3 bases from V and 2 bases from J, the junction contained 1 base not matched to a gene. The CDR3 protein is CAISDDRAGANVLTF. CDR3 coding DNA: TGTGCCATCAGTGACGACAGGGCTGGGGCCAACGTCCTGACTTTC.

This clonotype occurred a few times. In DNA form, the CDR3 reads TGCGCCAGCAGCCAGGCCGGGACAACTAGGTTCTTC. It encodes CASSQAGTTRFF. The chain recombines TRBV5-1 with TRBJ2-1; tentative D call: TRBD1 (6 bases). Trimming took off 4 bases at V and 15 bases at J, with 17 bases between the two ends. Germline-derived CDR1 and CDR2 are SGHRS and YFSETQ. This CDR3 is 12 amino acids long. The entire variable domain, with the rest obtained from reference TRBV5-1 and TRBJ2-1, is as follows: KAGVTQTPRYLIKTRGQQVTLSCSPISGHRSVSWYQQTPGQGLQFLFEYFSETQRNKGNFPGRFSGRQFSNSRSEMNVSTLELGDSALYLCASSQAGTTRFFGPGTRLTVL.